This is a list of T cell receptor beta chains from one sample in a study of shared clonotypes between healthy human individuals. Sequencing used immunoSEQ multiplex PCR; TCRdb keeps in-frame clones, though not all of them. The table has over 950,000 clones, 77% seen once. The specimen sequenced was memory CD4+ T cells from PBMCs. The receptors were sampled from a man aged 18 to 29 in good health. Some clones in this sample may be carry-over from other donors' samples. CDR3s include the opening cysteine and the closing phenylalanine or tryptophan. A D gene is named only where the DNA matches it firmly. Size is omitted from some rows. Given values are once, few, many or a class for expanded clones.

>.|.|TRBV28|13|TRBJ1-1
TGTGCCAGCAGCCCCGGACAAAAGACTGAAGCTTTCTTT
CASSPGQKTEAFF
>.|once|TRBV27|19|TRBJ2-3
TGTGCCAGCAGTTCAAGGGGTATGGGGAGAGGAGGAGGCACAGATACGCAGTATTTT
CASSSRGMGRGGGTDTQYF
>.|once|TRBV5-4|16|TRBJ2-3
TGTGCCAGCAGCCCTCTGCCGTCAACTAGCACAGATACGCAGTATTTT
CASSPLPSTSTDTQYF
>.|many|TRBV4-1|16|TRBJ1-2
TGCGCCAGCAGCCGGAAGGGGGTCGGAGGAGACTATGGCTACACCTTC
CASSRKGVGGDYGYTF
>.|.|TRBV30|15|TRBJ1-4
TGTGCCTGGAAATTGGAGGGGGGTGGTAATGAAAAACTGTTTTTT
CAWKLEGGGNEKLFF
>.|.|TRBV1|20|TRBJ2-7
TGCACCAGCAGCCAAGCTGATAGGAGCAATAGGCAGAAAACACCGGACGAGCAGTACTTC
CTSSQADRSNRQKTPDEQYF
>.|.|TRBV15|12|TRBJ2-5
TGTGCCACCACGGGGGGCTCAGAGACCCAGTACTTC
CATTGGSETQYF
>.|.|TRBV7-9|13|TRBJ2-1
TGTGCCAGCAGCCCTCAATCCCTCAATGAGCAGTTCTTC
CASSPQSLNEQFF
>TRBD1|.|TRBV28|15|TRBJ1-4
TGTGCCAGCAGCCGTCCCGGGACAGGGCTCGAAAAACTGTTTTTT
CASSRPGTGLEKLFF
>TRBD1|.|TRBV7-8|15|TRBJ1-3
TGTGCCAGCAGCAACGACAGGGGTGGTGGAAACACCATATATTTT
CASSNDRGGGNTIYF
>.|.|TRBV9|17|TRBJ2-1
TGTGCCAGCAGCGTAGCTAGTGTGGGACTTACCTACAATGAGCAGTTCTTC
CASSVASVGLTYNEQFF
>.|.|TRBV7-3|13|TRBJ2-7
TGTGCCAGCAGCTTAGGGCCCAGTGGGTTGCAGTACTTC
CASSLGPSGLQYF
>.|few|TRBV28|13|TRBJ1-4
TGTGCCAGTACGACCCCAGGGACGGAAAAACTGTTTTTT
CASTTPGTEKLFF
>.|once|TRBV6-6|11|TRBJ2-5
TGTGCCAGCAGGGGAAGGGAGACCCAGTACTTC
CASRGRETQYF
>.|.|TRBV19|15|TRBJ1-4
TGTGCCAGTAGTATCGAAGGGAGCCGGAATGAAAAACTGTTTTTT
CASSIEGSRNEKLFF
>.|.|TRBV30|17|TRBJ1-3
TGTGCCTGGAGTGTAATAGTAGGGGCCTACTCTGGAAACACCATATATTTT
CAWSVIVGAYSGNTIYF
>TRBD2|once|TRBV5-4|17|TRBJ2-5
TGTGCCAGCAGCTTGGAGGGACTAGCGGGGGGCCAAGAGACCCAGTACTTC
CASSLEGLAGGQETQYF
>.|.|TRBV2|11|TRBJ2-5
TGTGCCAGCAAGTACCAAGAGACCCAGTACTTC
CASKYQETQYF
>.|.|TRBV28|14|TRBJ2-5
TGTGCCAGCAGTTTTGGGGACGGTCAAGAGACCCAGTACTTC
CASSFGDGQETQYF
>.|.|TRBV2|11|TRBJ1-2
TGTGCCAGCATCTCCGGGGTCGGCTACACCTTC
CASISGVGYTF
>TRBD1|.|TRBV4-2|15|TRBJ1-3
TGTGCCAGCAGCCAAGCCCAGGGGGTCGGAAACACCATATATTTT
CASSQAQGVGNTIYF
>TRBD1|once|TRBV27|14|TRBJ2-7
TGTGCCAGCAGTTTTTGGGACAGGCTCTACGAGCAGTACTTC
CASSFWDRLYEQYF
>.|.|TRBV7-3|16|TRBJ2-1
TGTGCCAGCAGCACAACTAGTTTGAGCTCCTACAATGAGCAGTTCTTC
CASSTTSLSSYNEQFF
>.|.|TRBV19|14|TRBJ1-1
TGTGCCAGTAGTAGGAGGGAGGGAAACACTGAAGCTTTCTTT
CASSRREGNTEAFF
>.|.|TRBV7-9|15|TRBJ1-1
TGTGCCAGCAGCTTAGGGGCAGTCATGAACACTGAAGCTTTCTTT
CASSLGAVMNTEAFF
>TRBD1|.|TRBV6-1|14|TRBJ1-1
TGTGCCAGCAGGAAGGACAGGGAAAACGCTGAAGCTTTCTTT
CASRKDRENAEAFF
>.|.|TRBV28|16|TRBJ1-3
TGTGCCAGCAGTCCCCCGGGGAGGATCTCTGGAAACACCATATATTTT
CASSPPGRISGNTIYF
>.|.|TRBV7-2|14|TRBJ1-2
TGTGCCAGCAGCTTACCTAGCAGGGTCTATGGCTACACCTTC
CASSLPSRVYGYTF
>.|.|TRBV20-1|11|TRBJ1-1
TGCAGTGCACTAGGGGGGTCCCTGGTGGGTTTT
CSALGGSLVGF
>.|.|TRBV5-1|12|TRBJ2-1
TGCGCCAGCAGCTCGCAGCAAAATGAGCAGTTCTTC
CASSSQQNEQFF
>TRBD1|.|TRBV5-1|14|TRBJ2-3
TGCGCCAGCAGGGGACAGGGTGGCACAGATACGCAGTATTTT
CASRGQGGTDTQYF
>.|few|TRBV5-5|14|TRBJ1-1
TGCGCCAGCAGCCAAGAGGTAAGGAGCACTGAAGCTTTCTTT
CASSQEVRSTEAFF
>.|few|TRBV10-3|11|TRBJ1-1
TGTGCCACGGGCCGTGACACTGAAGCTTTCTTT
CATGRDTEAFF
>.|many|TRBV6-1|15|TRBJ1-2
TGTGCCAGCAGTGAGGGACACATACTTAACTATGGCTACACCTTC
CASSEGHILNYGYTF
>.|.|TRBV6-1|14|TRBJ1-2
TGTGCCAGCGCCGCTGGAGGGGGTGGCTATGGCTACACCTTC
CASAAGGGGYGYTF
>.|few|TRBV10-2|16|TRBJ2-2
TGCGCCAGCAGCCCTCGGGGGGCAAAAAGCACCGGGGAGCTGTTTTTT
CASSPRGAKSTGELFF
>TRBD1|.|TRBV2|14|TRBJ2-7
TGTGCCAGCAGTAGGGACAGGGGGAAGTGGGAGCAGTACTTC
CASSRDRGKWEQYF
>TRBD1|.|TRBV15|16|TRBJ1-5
TGTGCCACCAGCTTGGGGACAGGGGACCGCAATCAGCCCCAGCATTTT
CATSLGTGDRNQPQHF
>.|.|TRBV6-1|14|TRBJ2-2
TGTGCCAGCGGAACGCAACCGAACACCGGGGAGCTGTTTTTT
CASGTQPNTGELFF
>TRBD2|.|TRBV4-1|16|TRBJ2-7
TGCGCCAGCAGCCAAGTTTTAAGCGGGAGGTTCGACGAGCAGTACTTC
CASSQVLSGRFDEQYF
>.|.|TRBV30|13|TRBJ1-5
TGTGCCTGGAGTCGTGCAGGCGATCAGCCCCAGCATTTT
CAWSRAGDQPQHF
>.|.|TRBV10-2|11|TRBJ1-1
TGCGCCAGCGGGACGGGACTTGAAGCTTTCTTT
CASGTGLEAFF
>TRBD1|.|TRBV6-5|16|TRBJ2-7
TGTGCCAGCAGTTCCGGGACAGGGTGCTTTTCCTACGAGCAGCACTTC
CASSSGTGCFSYEQHF
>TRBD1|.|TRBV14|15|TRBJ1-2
TGTGCCAGCAGCCAAGATTGGCAGGGGGCTGATGGCTACACCTTC
CASSQDWQGADGYTF
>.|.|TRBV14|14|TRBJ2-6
TGTGCCAGCAGCGCGGCCTCCGGGGCCAACGTCCTGACTTTC
CASSAASGANVLTF
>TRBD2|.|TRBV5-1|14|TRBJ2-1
TGCGCCAGCATGGGAGGGGACCTCTACAATGAGCAGTTCTTC
CASMGGDLYNEQFF
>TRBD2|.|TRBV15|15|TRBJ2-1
TGTGCCACCAGCAGAGAACTAGCGGGAGGCGCTGAGCAGTTCTTC
CATSRELAGGAEQFF
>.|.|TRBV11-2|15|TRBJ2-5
TGTGCCAGCAGCTCACTTACGGACTCGAAAGAGACCCAGTACTTC
CASSSLTDSKETQYF